In its sample, the clone carrying this T cell receptor (beta chain) was seen a few times. The antigen remains undetermined. The data derive from a study of CD8 T cells in ankylosing spondylitis. Whole-study findings and limits: Disease-linked clones, CD8+, were relatively rare in peripheral blood. Reactive arthritis synovial fluid and blood were previously reported to contain some motif variants. The authors reported significant enrichment of disease-linked clones in matched ankylosing spondylitis synovial fluid.

This CDR3 is built from 13 residues. The V and J ends lost 5 bases and 6 bases respectively, with 11 bases between them. The germline V gene encodes CDR1 SGHTA and CDR2 FQGNSA. TCRdb re-called the 5' RACE reads through MiXCR, storing one row per CDR3 protein. The sample lists about 230,000 distinct CDR3 sequences; approximately 8% were seen once. The TCR sequence derives from a female donor with ankylosing spondylitis or in good health (not recorded which). This rearrangement joins TRBV7-2 to TRBJ1-5; a weak D match, TRBD1 (6 bases). Sequenced input: blood, either unsorted or a sorted T cell fraction (not recorded which). The CDR3 bases are TGTGCCAGCAGCCTACAGGGTTTTCAGCCCCAGCATTTT. This encodes CASSLQGFQPQHF.